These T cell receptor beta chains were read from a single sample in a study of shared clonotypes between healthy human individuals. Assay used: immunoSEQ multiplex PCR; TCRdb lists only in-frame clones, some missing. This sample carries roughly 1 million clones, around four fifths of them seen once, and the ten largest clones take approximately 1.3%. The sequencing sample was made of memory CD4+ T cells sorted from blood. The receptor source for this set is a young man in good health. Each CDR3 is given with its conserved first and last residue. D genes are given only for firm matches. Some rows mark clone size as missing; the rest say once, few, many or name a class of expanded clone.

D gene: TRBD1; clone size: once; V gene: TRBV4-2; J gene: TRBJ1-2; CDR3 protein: CASSLRQGAVGGYTF; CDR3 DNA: TGTGCCAGCAGCTTACGACAGGGGGCGGTCGGGGGCTACACCTTC
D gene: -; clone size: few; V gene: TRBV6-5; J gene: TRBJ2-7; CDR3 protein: CASTSDTTYEQYF; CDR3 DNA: TGTGCCAGCACCTCGGACACCACCTACGAGCAGTACTTC
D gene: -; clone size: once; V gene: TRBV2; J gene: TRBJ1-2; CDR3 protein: CASRLQGPNYGYTF; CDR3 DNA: TGTGCCAGCAGACTACAGGGACCTAACTATGGCTACACCTTC
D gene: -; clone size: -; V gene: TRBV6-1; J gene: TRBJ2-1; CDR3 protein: CASSEQSYNEQFF; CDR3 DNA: TGTGCCAGCAGTGAGCAGTCATACAATGAGCAGTTCTTC
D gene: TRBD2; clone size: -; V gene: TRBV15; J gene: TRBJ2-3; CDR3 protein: CATSTGGPGDTQYF; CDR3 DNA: TGTGCCACCAGCACGGGAGGGCCAGGAGATACGCAGTATTTT
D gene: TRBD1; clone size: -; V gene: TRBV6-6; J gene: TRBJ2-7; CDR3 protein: CASREGQGRFYEQYF; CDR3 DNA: TGTGCCAGCAGGGAGGGACAGGGGCGCTTCTACGAGCAGTACTTC
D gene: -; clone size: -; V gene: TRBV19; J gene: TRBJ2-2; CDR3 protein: CASSRPGHPNTGELFF; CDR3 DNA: TGTGCCAGTAGCAGACCGGGACACCCGAACACCGGGGAGCTGTTTTTT
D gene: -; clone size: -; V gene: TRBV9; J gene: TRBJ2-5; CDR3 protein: CASSVGGGRETQYF; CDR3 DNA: TGTGCCAGCAGCGTAGGAGGGGGGCGAGAGACCCAGTACTTC
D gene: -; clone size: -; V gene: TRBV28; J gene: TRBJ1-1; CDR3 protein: CASRSIRGVGTEAFF; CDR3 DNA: TGTGCCAGCAGGTCTATCAGGGGAGTTGGCACTGAAGCTTTCTTT
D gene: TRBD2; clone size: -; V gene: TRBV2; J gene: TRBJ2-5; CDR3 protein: CASSETSLLRETQYF; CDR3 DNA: TGTGCCAGCAGTGAGACTAGCCTCCTCCGGGAGACCCAGTACTTC
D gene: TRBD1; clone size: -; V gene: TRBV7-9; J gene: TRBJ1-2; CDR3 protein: CASSLARDRTYGYTF; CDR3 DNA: TGTGCCAGCAGCTTAGCCCGGGACAGGACCTATGGCTACACCTTC
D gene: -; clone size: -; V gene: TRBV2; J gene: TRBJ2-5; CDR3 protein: CASSGPRVGYQETQYF; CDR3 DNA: TGTGCCAGCAGTGGGCCCCGGGTTGGATACCAAGAGACCCAGTACTTC
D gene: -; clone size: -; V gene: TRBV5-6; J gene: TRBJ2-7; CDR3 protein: CASSPAGRQTTYEQYF; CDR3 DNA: TGTGCCAGCAGCCCCGCCGGTCGGCAGACGACCTACGAGCAGTACTTC
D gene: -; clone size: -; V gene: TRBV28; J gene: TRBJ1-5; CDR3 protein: CASSLGRVGNQPQHF; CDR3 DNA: TGTGCCAGCAGTTTAGGAAGGGTGGGCAATCAGCCCCAGCATTTT
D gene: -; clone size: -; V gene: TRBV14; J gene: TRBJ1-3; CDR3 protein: CASSPLGGRHLTGSGNTIYF; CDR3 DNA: TGTGCCAGCAGCCCCCTAGGTGGGAGACATCTGACCGGGTCTGGAAACACCATATATTTT
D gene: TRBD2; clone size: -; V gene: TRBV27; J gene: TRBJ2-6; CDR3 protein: CASSVGTSGGYALISGANVLTF; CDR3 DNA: TGTGCCAGCAGTGTGGGTACTAGCGGGGGCTATGCCCTGATCTCTGGGGCCAACGTCCTGACTTTC
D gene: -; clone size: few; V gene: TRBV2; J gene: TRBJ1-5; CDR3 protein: CASSEGEWEPQHF; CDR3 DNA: TGTGCCAGCAGTGAAGGTGAATGGGAGCCCCAGCATTTT
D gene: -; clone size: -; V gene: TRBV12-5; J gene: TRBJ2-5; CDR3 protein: CASGLGPLLNF; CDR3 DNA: TGTGCTAGTGGTTTGGGACCCCTACTTAACTTC
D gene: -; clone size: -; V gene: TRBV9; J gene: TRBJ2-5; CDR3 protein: CASSPQEGSIETQYF; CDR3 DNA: TGTGCCAGCAGCCCTCAGGAGGGGTCAATAGAGACCCAGTACTTC
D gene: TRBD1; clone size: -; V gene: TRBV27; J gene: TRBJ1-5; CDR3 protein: CASSYRGDQPRHF; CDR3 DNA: TGTGCCAGCAGCTACAGGGGCGATCAGCCCCGGCATTTT
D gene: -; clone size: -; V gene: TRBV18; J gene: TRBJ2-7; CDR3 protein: CASSPSGSYYEQYF; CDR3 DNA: TGTGCCAGCTCACCATCCGGGTCGTACTACGAGCAGTACTTC
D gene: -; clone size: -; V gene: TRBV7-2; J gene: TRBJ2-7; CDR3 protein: CASSSGRGRQEQYF; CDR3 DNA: TGTGCCAGCAGCTCCGGCCGGGGCCGTCAAGAGCAGTACTTC
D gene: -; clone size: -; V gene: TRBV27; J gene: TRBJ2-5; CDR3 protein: CASSSPGASDQETQYF; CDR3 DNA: TGTGCCAGCAGTTCCCCGGGAGCCAGCGACCAAGAGACCCAGTACTTC
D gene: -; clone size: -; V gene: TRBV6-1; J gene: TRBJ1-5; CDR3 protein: CASSSIAVQPQHF; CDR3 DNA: TGTGCCAGCAGTTCCATAGCGGTTCAGCCCCAGCATTTT
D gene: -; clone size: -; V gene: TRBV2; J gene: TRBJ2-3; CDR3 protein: CASSSPERIPGTQYF; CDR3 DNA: TGTGCCAGCTCATCCCCCGAGCGGATCCCCGGTACGCAGTATTTT
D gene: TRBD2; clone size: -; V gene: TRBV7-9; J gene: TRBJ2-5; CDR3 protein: CASSRGLAASLQETQYF; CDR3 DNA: TGTGCCAGCAGCCGGGGACTAGCGGCCTCCCTCCAAGAGACCCAGTACTTC
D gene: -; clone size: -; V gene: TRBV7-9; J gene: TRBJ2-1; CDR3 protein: CASSLQPLNEQFF; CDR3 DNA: TGTGCCAGCAGCTTACAGCCGTTAAATGAGCAGTTCTTC
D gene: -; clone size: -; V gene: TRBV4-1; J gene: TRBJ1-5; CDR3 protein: CASSQGSMAAAIGPQHF; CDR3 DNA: TGCGCCAGCAGCCAAGGATCCATGGCAGCCGCCATCGGGCCCCAGCATTTT
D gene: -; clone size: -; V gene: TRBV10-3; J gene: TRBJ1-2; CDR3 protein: CAIVPGGAGYTF; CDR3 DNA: TGTGCCATTGTGCCGGGAGGGGCTGGCTACACCTTC
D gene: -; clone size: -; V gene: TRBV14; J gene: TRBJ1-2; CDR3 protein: CASSPRMNGLRADAGYTF; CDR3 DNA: TGTGCCAGTTCCCCCCGGATGAATGGTTTACGGGCTGATGCTGGCTACACCTTC
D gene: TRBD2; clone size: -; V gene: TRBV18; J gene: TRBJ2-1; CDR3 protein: CASSPGTSGRADWEQFF; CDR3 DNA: TGTGCCAGCTCACCCGGGACTAGCGGGAGGGCGGACTGGGAGCAGTTCTTC
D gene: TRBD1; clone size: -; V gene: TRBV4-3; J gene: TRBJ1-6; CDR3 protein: CASSQDSGQGNSPLHF; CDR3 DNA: TGCGCCAGCAGCCAAGACTCGGGACAGGGAAACTCACCCCTCCACTTT
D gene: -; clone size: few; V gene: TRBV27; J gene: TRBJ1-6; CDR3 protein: CASSLGQGNSPLHF; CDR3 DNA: TGTGCCAGCAGTTTGGGGCAGGGGAATTCACCCCTCCACTTT
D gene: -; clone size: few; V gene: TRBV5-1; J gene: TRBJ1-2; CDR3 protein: CASASQDYGYTF; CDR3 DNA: TGCGCCAGCGCCTCGCAGGACTATGGCTACACCTTC
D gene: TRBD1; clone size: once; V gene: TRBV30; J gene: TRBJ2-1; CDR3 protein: CAFMDRAYNEQFF; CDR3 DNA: TGTGCCTTTATGGACAGGGCCTACAATGAGCAGTTCTTC
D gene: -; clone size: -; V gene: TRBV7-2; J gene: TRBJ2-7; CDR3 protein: CASSLGGPSAYEQYF; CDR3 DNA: TGTGCCAGCAGCTTAGGTGGACCATCGGCCTACGAGCAGTACTTC
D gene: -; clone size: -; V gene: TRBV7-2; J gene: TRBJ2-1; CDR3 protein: CASSLGTDEQFF; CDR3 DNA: TGTGCCAGCAGCTTAGGAACTGATGAGCAGTTCTTC
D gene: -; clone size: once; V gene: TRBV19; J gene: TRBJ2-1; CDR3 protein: CASSSLGPKAQFF; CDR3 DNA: TGTGCCAGTAGTTCGCTGGGGCCCAAAGCCCAGTTCTTC
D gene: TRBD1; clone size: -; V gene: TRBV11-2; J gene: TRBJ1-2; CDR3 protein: CASSLTLGTGINYGYTF; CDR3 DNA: TGTGCCAGCAGCTTGACCCTCGGGACAGGGATTAACTATGGCTACACCTTC
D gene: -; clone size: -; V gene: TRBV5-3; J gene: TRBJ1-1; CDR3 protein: CARSHLERFAEAFF; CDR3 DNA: TGTGCCAGAAGCCATCTGGAGCGGTTCGCTGAAGCTTTCTTT
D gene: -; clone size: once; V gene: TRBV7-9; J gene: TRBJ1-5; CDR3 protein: CASSYSPGDQPQHF; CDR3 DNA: TGTGCCAGCAGTTATAGTCCAGGGGATCAGCCCCAGCATTTT
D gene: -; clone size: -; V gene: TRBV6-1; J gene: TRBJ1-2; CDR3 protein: CASSERGGGDGYTF; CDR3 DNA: TGTGCCAGCAGTGAACGGGGGGGAGGGGATGGCTACACCTTC
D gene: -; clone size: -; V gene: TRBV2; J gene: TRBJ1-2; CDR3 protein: CASGRVEGYGYTF; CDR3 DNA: TGTGCCAGCGGACGGGTTGAGGGCTATGGCTACACCTTC
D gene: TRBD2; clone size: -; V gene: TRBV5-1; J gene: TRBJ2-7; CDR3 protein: CASSLGSGGANYEQYF; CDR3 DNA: TGCGCCAGCAGCCTCGGAAGCGGGGGGGCAAATTACGAGCAGTACTTC
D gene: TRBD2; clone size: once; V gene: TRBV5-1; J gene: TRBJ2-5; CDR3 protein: CASSSSGGQETQYF; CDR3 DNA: TGCGCCAGCAGCTCAAGCGGGGGTCAAGAGACCCAGTACTTC
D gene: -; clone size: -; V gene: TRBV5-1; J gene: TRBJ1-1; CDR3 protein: CASSFGNTEAFF; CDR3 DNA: TGCGCCAGCAGCTTCGGGAACACTGAAGCTTTCTTT
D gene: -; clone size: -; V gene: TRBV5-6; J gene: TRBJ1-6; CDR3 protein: CASSPLASSYNSPLHF; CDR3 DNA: TGTGCCAGCAGCCCCTTAGCGAGCTCCTATAATTCACCCCTCCACTTT
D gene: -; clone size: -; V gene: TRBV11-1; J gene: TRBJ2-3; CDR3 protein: CASSVRYTDTQYF; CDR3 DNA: TGTGCCAGCAGCGTCAGATACACAGATACGCAGTATTTT
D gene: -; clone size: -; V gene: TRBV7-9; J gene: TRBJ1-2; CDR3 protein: CASSVERGYTF; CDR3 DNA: TGTGCCAGCAGCGTCGAGAGGGGCTACACCTTC
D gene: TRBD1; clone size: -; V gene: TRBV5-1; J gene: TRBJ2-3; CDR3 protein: CASSLDTGGMGDTQYF; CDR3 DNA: TGCGCCAGCAGCTTGGATACAGGGGGCATGGGAGATACGCAGTATTTT
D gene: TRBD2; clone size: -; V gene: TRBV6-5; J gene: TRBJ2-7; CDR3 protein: CASSPGGGIDEQYF; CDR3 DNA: TGTGCCAGCAGCCCGGGGGGGGGTATCGACGAGCAGTACTTC
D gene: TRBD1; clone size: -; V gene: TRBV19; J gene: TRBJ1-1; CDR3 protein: CASSMIGTGNTEAFF; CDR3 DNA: TGTGCCAGTAGTATGATAGGGACAGGGAACACTGAAGCTTTCTTT